The entry below describes one TCR beta chain. Trimming took off 3 bases at V and 7 bases at J, with 9 bases between the two ends. The CDR3 is made up of 12 amino acids. Germline loops: CDR1 MGHRA, CDR2 YSYEKL. The data originate from a study of shared clonotypes between healthy human individuals. The protocol was immunoSEQ multiplex PCR, while the TCRdb copy is restricted to in-frame clones and leaves out a portion. The table has some 2.4 million clones, under 95% seen once. V usage is TRBV4-1 and J usage is TRBJ1-1; D not certain. The sample consisted of naive CD4+ T cells from PBMCs. Subset specified: CD45RA+ positively selected. The receptor was isolated from a man aged 18 to 35 in good health. Some clones in this sample may be carry-over from other donors' samples. The CDR3, as DNA: TGCGCCAGCAGCCAGAAGGGATTTGAAGCTTTCTTT. It encodes CASSQKGFEAFF.